This passage covers 10 T cell receptor beta chains from one sample sequenced in a study of cytomegalovirus exposure and HLA in healthy donors. Both 60 Vbeta primers and 13 Jbeta primers went into the PCR. Using immunoSEQ multiplex PCR, the repertoire was profiled, and TCRdb retains in-frame clones only, with some absent. This table has 50,000 to 55,000 clones, approximately 70% appearing once. The specimen was PBMCs. The receptor set was obtained from a woman aged 50 to 65 in good health and CMV-seropositive.

The V gene is TRBV7-2, the J gene TRBJ2-7; tentatively, D is TRBD1 (8 bases). The CDR3 is 15 residues long. Germline CDR1 and CDR2: SGHTA and FQGNSA. The V gene lost 3 bases and the J gene lost 6 bases, with 18 bases spanning the gap. CDR3 residues: CASSFGRNRGGEQYF. CDR3 in DNA: TGTGCCAGCAGCTTCGGCCGGAACAGGGGGGGCGAGCAGTACTTC.

This sequence joins TRBV7-2 and TRBJ2-5; 7 bases fit TRBD2. The CDR3 contains 15 residues. Germline V gene sequence: CDR1 SGHTA, CDR2 FQGNSA. After removal of 4 bases from V and 4 bases from J, the junction contained 9 bases not matched to a gene. CDR3 in DNA: TGTGCCAGCAGCTCATCTAGCGGAGCTAGAGAGACCCAGTACTTC. This encodes CASSSSSGARETQYF.

The V gene is TRBV6-1, the J gene TRBJ1-2; D might be TRBD1 (5 bases). The V and J ends lost 6 bases and 5 bases respectively, with 10 bases between them. This CDR3 comprises 12 residues. Germline V lookup: CDR1 MNHNS, CDR2 SASEGT. CDR3 loop: CASRERQYGYTF. For the CDR3, the DNA is TGTGCCAGCAGGGAGAGACAGTATGGCTACACCTTC.

V gene TRBV11-1 combines with J gene TRBJ2-3; D gene uncertain. The V gene's germline CDR1 is SGHAT and CDR2 FQDESV (reference sequence). V shed 4 bases and J shed 0 bases, with 5 bases lying between them. The CDR3 is made up of 13 amino acids. The CDR3 sequence is CASSSYSTDTQYF. DNA for the CDR3: TGTGCCAGCAGCTCCTATAGCACAGATACGCAGTATTTT. Full variable domain (missing parts from reference TRBV11-1 and TRBJ2-3): EAEVAQSPRYKITEKSQAVAFWCDPISGHATLYWYRQILGQGPELLVQFQDESVVDDSQLPKDRFSAERLKGVDSTLKIQPAELGDSAMYLCASSSYSTDTQYFGPGTRLTVL.

V usage is TRBV13 and J usage is TRBJ2-7; the match to TRBD1 covers 9 bases. Germline values: CDR1 PRHDT, CDR2 FYEKMQ (reference sequence). Trimming took 5 bases from V and 6 from J; bases not matched to a gene: 11. The CDR3 consists of 15 residues. The chain's CDR3 is CASSARITGGVEQYF. In nucleotides, the CDR3 is TGTGCCAGCAGCGCACGCATTACAGGGGGCGTCGAGCAGTACTTC.

This clone was observed a few times. The rearrangement joins TRBV28 to TRBJ1-5; D possibly corresponds to TRBD1 (6 bases). Per the germline V gene, CDR1 is MDHEN and CDR2 is SYDVKM. V was shortened by 3 bases and J by 4 bases, with 10 bases between the two germline ends. The CDR3 has 14 amino acids. CDR3 loop: CASSFPGQNQPQHF. DNA of the CDR3: TGTGCCAGCAGTTTTCCCGGACAGAATCAGCCCCAGCATTTT.

The V call is TRBV6-6, the J call TRBJ2-1; the match to TRBD2 covers 7 bases. The CDR3 loop spans 16 amino acids. Germline V gene sequence: CDR1 MNHNY, CDR2 SVGAGI (reference sequence). V was pared by 6 bases and J by 7 bases, with 15 bases of the junction left unmatched. The CDR3 region has the DNA TGTGCCAGCAGGCGGCTTGCGGGAGTTCTAGGGAATGAGCAGTTCTTC. This sequence encodes CASRRLAGVLGNEQFF.

The chain employs TRBV11-2 and TRBJ2-7; weak D call: TRBD1 (5 bases). Germline CDR1 is SGHAT and CDR2 is FQNNGV. The CDR3 covers 17 residues. Trimming cost V 5 bases and J 7 bases, with 27 bases left between them. The CDR3 is CASSHRIQVGRRIEQYF. CDR3 nucleotides: TGTGCCAGCAGCCATCGGATACAGGTCGGCAGGCGGATTGAGCAGTACTTC.

The rearrangement uses TRBV7-8 and TRBJ2-3, with no clear D. Trimming cost V 6 bases and J 3 bases, with 4 bases left between them. Germline-derived CDR1 and CDR2 are SGHVS and FQNEAQ. The length of the CDR3 is 11 residues. The CDR3 sequence is CASSNTDTQYF. The CDR3 nucleotides are TGTGCCAGCAGTAATACAGATACGCAGTATTTT.

The chain combines TRBV9 with TRBJ2-6; TRBD2 is a possible D gene (6 bases). The CDR3 spans 17 residues. In germline, CDR1 is SGDLS, CDR2 YYNGEE. Trimming removed 4 bases at V and 1 base at J, with 15 bases between. DNA of the CDR3: TGTGCCAGCAGCCCCAGGGCGGGATCATCTGGGGCCAACGTCCTGACTTTC. Protein product: CASSPRAGSSGANVLTF.